A selection of T cell receptor beta chains follows, all from one sample in a study of cytomegalovirus exposure and HLA in healthy donors. Libraries were prepared by immunoSEQ multiplex PCR; TCRdb keeps only in-frame clonotypes and omits some of them. This table holds 150,000 to 200,000 clones, around 80% found once. The sequenced material came from PBMCs. The origin of the receptors is a woman aged 40 to 50 in good health and CMV-seronegative. Each CDR3 is given with its conserved first and last residue. D genes are given only for firm matches. The size of a clone is reported for some rows only, either as once, few or many, or as a class for expanded clones.

>-|TRBV19|TRBD2|TRBJ2-1
TGTGCCAGTAGTGTTAGCGGGAGGAGTGAGCAGTTCTTC
CASSVSGRSEQFF
>-|TRBV28|TRBD1|TRBJ1-2
TGTGCCAGCAGCAGGACAGGGGTTGGCTACACCTTC
CASSRTGVGYTF
>-|TRBV30|-|TRBJ1-1
TGTGCCTGGGAGCCAGGATCCACTGAAGCTTTCTTT
CAWEPGSTEAFF
>-|TRBV11-2|-|TRBJ1-4
TGTGCCAGCAGCTTCGGTACGGGGTTTAATGAAAAACTGTTTTTT
CASSFGTGFNEKLFF
>-|TRBV19|TRBD2|TRBJ2-7
TGTGCCAGTAGTACCCTCCCAGCGGGAGGGCCCGAGCAGTACTTC
CASSTLPAGGPEQYF
>-|TRBV6-1|TRBD1|TRBJ2-7
TGTGCCAGCAGTGTCCGGGGACAGGGGTACGAGCAGTACTTC
CASSVRGQGYEQYF
>-|TRBV6-5|TRBD1|TRBJ2-7
TGTGCCAGCAGTTGGGGACAGGGGGGAACCTACGAGCAGTACTTC
CASSWGQGGTYEQYF
>-|TRBV2|TRBD1|TRBJ2-5
TGTGCCAGCACCGATGGACAGGGGGCCTTCCAAGAGACCCAGTACTTC
CASTDGQGAFQETQYF
>-|TRBV19|TRBD1|TRBJ2-1
TGTGCCACTTCTCCCCGGACAGGGGGACGCAATGAGCAGTTCTTC
CATSPRTGGRNEQFF
>-|TRBV30|-|TRBJ1-1
TGTGCCTGGATTATTACTACGAGCACTGAAGCTTTCTTT
CAWIITTSTEAFF
>once|TRBV2|-|TRBJ1-2
TGTGCCAGCAGTGGAAGGCAGGCTTATGGCTACACCTTC
CASSGRQAYGYTF
>-|TRBV7-2|-|TRBJ2-3
TGTGCCAGCAGCTTACGGAGGAGGACAGATACGCAGTATTTT
CASSLRRRTDTQYF
>-|TRBV2|-|TRBJ2-2
TGTGCCAGCAGTAGCGGGCCGAACACCGGGGAGCTGTTTTTT
CASSSGPNTGELFF
>-|TRBV25-1|-|TRBJ1-5
TGTGCCAGCACTCCCAAGCAACAGCCCCAGCATTTT
CASTPKQQPQHF
>-|TRBV6-5|TRBD1|TRBJ1-2
TGTGCCAGCAGTAGACAGGGACATGGCTACACCTTC
CASSRQGHGYTF
>once|TRBV5-5|-|TRBJ2-1
TGTGCCAGCAGCCCCAGGGTAACGAGCTCCTACAATGAGCAGTTCTTC
CASSPRVTSSYNEQFF
>-|TRBV7-6|-|TRBJ2-3
TGTGCCAGCAGCTTAGATCAGGGTACGGATACGCAGTATTTT
CASSLDQGTDTQYF
>once|TRBV7-2|-|TRBJ2-5
TGTGCCAGCAGCTTAGGGACAGTCCAAGAGACCCAGTACTTC
CASSLGTVQETQYF
>-|TRBV7-3|-|TRBJ2-1
TGTGCCAGCAGCGGCGGACAGCGCAATGAGCAGTTCTTC
CASSGGQRNEQFF
>-|TRBV28|TRBD2|TRBJ2-1
TGTGCCAGCCCTCCTCCGGGACTATCCTCCTACAATGAGCAGTTCTTC
CASPPPGLSSYNEQFF
>-|TRBV18|TRBD2|TRBJ2-3
TGTGCCAGCTCACCCCAACTAGCGGGAGGGCCAAGAGATACGCAGTATTTT
CASSPQLAGGPRDTQYF
>-|TRBV6-5|-|TRBJ1-1
TGTGCCAGCAGTTCTCCCCGCGGGAACACTGAAGCTTTCTTT
CASSSPRGNTEAFF
>few|TRBV6-1|-|TRBJ1-4
TGTGCCAGCTGGTCACATCAAAATGAAAAACTGTTTTTT
CASWSHQNEKLFF
>-|TRBV18|TRBD1|TRBJ2-7
TGTGCCAGCTCACCCGACAGGGAAGCCTACGAGCAGTACTTC
CASSPDREAYEQYF
>-|TRBV11-3|-|TRBJ1-1
TGTGCCAGCAGCTTAGAGCAGGGGACTGAAGCTTTCTTT
CASSLEQGTEAFF
>-|TRBV5-1|-|TRBJ1-3
TGCGCCAGCAGAGAGCCGTCTGGAAACACCATATATTTT
CASREPSGNTIYF
>-|TRBV10-3|TRBD2|TRBJ2-3
TGTGCCATCAGTGCACCGGGACTAGAAGGAGATACGCAGTATTTT
CAISAPGLEGDTQYF
>-|TRBV6-5|TRBD1|TRBJ1-2
TGTGCCAGCAGTGGTCGGACAGGGATCAACTATGGCTACACCTTC
CASSGRTGINYGYTF
>-|TRBV18|TRBD2|TRBJ2-6
TGTGCCAGCTCCCGAGGGCCGGGAGGGACTGGGGCCAACGTCCTGACTTTC
CASSRGPGGTGANVLTF
>-|TRBV9|-|TRBJ2-3
TGTGCCAGCAGCGTAGGGGCCATAGGCGCAGATACGCAGTATTTT
CASSVGAIGADTQYF
>-|TRBV6-4|-|TRBJ1-1
TGTGCCAGCAGTGTTGAGGAGAAGGGGGAAGCTTTCTTT
CASSVEEKGEAFF